This entry features one TCR beta chain sequence. The data originate from a study of technical replicates of blood from a handful of donors. The assay was immunoSEQ multiplex PCR, and TCRdb's table has in-frame clones only and misses some. The sample records some 80,000 clones, approximately 97% being singletons. The CDR3 consists of 13 residues. Between the trimmed V and J ends, which lost 0 bases and 6 bases, there was a span of 8 bases. Germline V gene sequence: CDR1 MGHRA, CDR2 YSYEKL. Sequenced material: T cells isolated from PBMCs. The J gene is TRBJ1-1, the V gene TRBV4-1; no reliable D call. This clonotype was sampled from a human donor in good health. This chain's CDR3 is CASSQERRSEAFF. The CDR3 DNA is TGCGCCAGCAGCCAAGAGAGGAGATCTGAAGCTTTCTTT.